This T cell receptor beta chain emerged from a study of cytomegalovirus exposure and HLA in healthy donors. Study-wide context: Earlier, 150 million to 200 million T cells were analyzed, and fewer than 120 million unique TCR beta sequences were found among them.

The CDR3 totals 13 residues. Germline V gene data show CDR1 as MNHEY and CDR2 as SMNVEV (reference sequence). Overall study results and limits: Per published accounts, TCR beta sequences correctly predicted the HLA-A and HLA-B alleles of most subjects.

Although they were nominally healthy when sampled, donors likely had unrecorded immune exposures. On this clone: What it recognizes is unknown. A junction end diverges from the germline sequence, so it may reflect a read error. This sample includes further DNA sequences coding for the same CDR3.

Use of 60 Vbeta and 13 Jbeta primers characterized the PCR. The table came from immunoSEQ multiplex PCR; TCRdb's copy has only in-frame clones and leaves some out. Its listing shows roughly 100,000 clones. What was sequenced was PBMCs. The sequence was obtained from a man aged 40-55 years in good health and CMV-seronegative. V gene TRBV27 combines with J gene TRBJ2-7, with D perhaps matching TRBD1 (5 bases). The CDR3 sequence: CASSLGRVAEQYF. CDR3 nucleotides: TGCGCCAGCAGTTTGGGCAGGGTTGCCGAGCAGTACTTC.